This T cell receptor beta chain was documented in a study of beta chain features in type 1 diabetes. Points from the study as a whole: When cDNA is sequenced, cells with high TCR expression could be over-represented. The naive, central memory and Treg TCRB repertoires looked more alike in patients than they did in healthy donors. For type 1 diabetes patients, VDJ junctions showed fewer insertions and more deletions.

Sorting that relied on CD45RO/CCR7/CD25/CD127/CD95/CD27 yielded CD4+ naive, central memory, regulatory and stem cell-like memory cells. The whole isolated RNA underwent reverse transcription, so sequencing captured expressed TCRB transcripts. Only in-frame clones appear in the TCRdb table, and some are missing; sequencing was by immunoSEQ multiplex PCR. The top ten clones hold around 0.095% of a sample with hundreds of thousands of clones, roughly 15% of them seen once. As concerns this clone: Its cognate antigen is unknown.

CDR3 length: 15 amino acids. The germline CDR1 and CDR2 sequences are MGHDK and SYGVNS. Trimming left V 2 bases short and J 6 bases short, with 14 bases between. The sample consisted of naive CD4+ T cells from blood. This clonotype originated in a man between 18 and 35 years old in good health. This chain connects TRBV25-1 to TRBJ2-1, with a possible D match to TRBD2 (6 bases). CDR3: CASSEGGIIGNEQFF. The CDR3, as DNA: TGTGCCAGCAGTGAAGGGGGGATAATTGGCAATGAGCAGTTCTTC.